Below are 10 T cell receptor beta chains sequenced from a single sample in a study of blood T cell repertoires in COVID-19. Profiled with immunoSEQ multiplex PCR; TCRdb holds only in-frame clones, not every one. The sample lists about 380,000 clones, 85% to 90% occurring once. The source material was peripheral blood. The receptor source for this set is a man between 18 and 29 years old with active or convalescent COVID-19.

V gene TRBV19 combines with J gene TRBJ1-1; weak D call: TRBD1 (6 bases). Trimming took 8 bases from V and 6 from J, leaving 16 bases between them. Germline CDR1 LNHDA, CDR2 SQIVND (reference sequence). CDR3 length: 13 residues. CDR3 loop: CASSTTGLAEAFF. DNA of the CDR3: TGTGCCAGTTCCACTACAGGGTTGGCTGAAGCTTTCTTT. Based on the CDR3 plus reference TRBV19 and TRBJ1-1, the full variable domain is DGGITQSPKYLFRKEGQNVTLSCEQNLNHDAMYWYRQDPGQGLRLIYYSQIVNDFQKGDIAEGYSVSREKKESFPLTVTSAQKNPTAFYLCASSTTGLAEAFFGQGTRLTVV.

This clone occurred once. The junction and the germline gene differ at one end; a read error may be behind it. For the CDR3, the DNA is TGTGCCAGCAGCTTAGCGGGACAGGGGGCAGCTGGGGCCAACGTGCTGACTTTC. Protein: CASSLAGQGAAGANVLTF. V usage is TRBV11-3 and J usage is TRBJ2-6; 12 bases are a match to TRBD1. The CDR3 contains 18 residues. CDR1 is SGHNT and CDR2 is YENEEA in the germline V gene.

The chain employs TRBV9 and TRBJ2-7; D is possibly TRBD1 (6 bases). Germline V gene data show CDR1 as SGDLS and CDR2 as YYNGEE. This CDR3 region has 15 residues. The V end was cut by 4 bases, the J end by 3 bases, with 17 bases between. The CDR3 DNA reads TGTGCCAGCAGCTCAGGGGTGGGGCAAATCTACGAGCAGTACTTC. Protein product: CASSSGVGQIYEQYF. Filled out from reference TRBV9 and TRBJ2-7, the complete variable domain reads DSGVTQTPKHLITATGQRVTLRCSPRSGDLSVYWYQQSLDQGLQFLIQYYNGEERAKGNILERFSAQQFPDLHSELNLSSLELGDSALYFCASSSGVGQIYEQYFGPGTRLTVT.

The chain recombines TRBV27 with TRBJ2-7; D is perhaps TRBD2 (5 bases). This CDR3 has 13 amino acids. V was pared by 6 bases and J by 2 bases, with 11 bases between. Germline V CDR1 and CDR2: MNHEY, SMNVEV (reference sequence). The CDR3 bases are TGTGCCAGCAGACCGCTAGCAACCTACGAGCAGTACTTC. Its protein is CASRPLATYEQYF.

This clone was counted at least ten times. V gene TRBV28 combines with J gene TRBJ1-2, with D possibly TRBD1 on 5 matching bases. CDR1 MDHEN and CDR2 SYDVKM come from the germline V gene. V lost 3 bases to trimming and J lost 2 bases, with 13 bases between them. The CDR3 totals 15 residues. CDR3 protein: CASSLGQKFNYGYTF. In nucleotides, the CDR3 is TGTGCCAGCAGTTTGGGGCAGAAATTCAACTATGGCTACACCTTC.

The chain joins TRBV9 to TRBJ1-1; 7 nucleotides align to TRBD1. CDR1 is SGDLS, CDR2 YYNGEE, per germline. This CDR3 comprises 16 residues. Trimming at V came to 5 bases and at J to 1 base, leaving 11 bases not matched to a gene. The CDR3 loop is CASSLGDSLRNTEAFF. The CDR3 DNA is TGTGCCAGCAGTCTGGGGGACAGTCTCCGGAACACTGAAGCTTTCTTT.

The chain uses TRBV10-3 and TRBJ2-6, with 7 bases fitting TRBD1. With V trimmed by 3 bases and J by 0 bases, 8 bases remained unmatched. CDR3 length: 18 residues. Germline lookup yields CDR1 ENHRY and CDR2 SYGVKD. Here the CDR3 DNA reads TGTGCCATCAGTGAACCGGGACAGAGAATCTCTGGGGCCAACGTCCTGACTTTC. This codes for CAISEPGQRISGANVLTF.

The chain uses TRBV11-2 and TRBJ2-7; D not certain. CDR1 and CDR2 (germline): SGHAT, FQNNGV. The ends were cut back, 5 bases at V and 0 bases at J, with 11 bases in the middle. This CDR3 spans 14 amino acids. The CDR3 protein is CASSRRRNSYEQYF. The CDR3 nucleotides are TGTGCCAGCAGCCGCCGGCGGAACTCCTACGAGCAGTACTTC. Full variable domain (outside the CDR3, taken from reference TRBV11-2 and TRBJ2-7): EAGVAQSPRYKIIEKRQSVAFWCNPISGHATLYWYQQILGQGPKLLIQFQNNGVVDDSQLPKDRFSAERLKGVDSTLKIQPAKLEDSAVYLCASSRRRNSYEQYFGPGTRLTVT.

The CDR3 is CASSLRPGQGLSEQFF. As DNA, the CDR3 is TGTGCCAGCAGTTTACGGCCGGGACAGGGTCTGAGTGAGCAGTTCTTC. The V and J genes are TRBV28 and TRBJ2-1, with 9 bases fitting TRBD1. V dropped 2 bases and J dropped 9; count of bases not matched to a gene: 11. This CDR3 has 16 residues. Germline V lookup: CDR1 MDHEN, CDR2 SYDVKM.

The gene calls are TRBV11-2 and TRBJ2-7; TRBD2 aligns across 10 bases. The V segment lost 5 bases and the J segment 4 bases; nucleotides outside the gene matches: 11. The length of the CDR3 is 16 residues. The V gene's germline CDR1 is SGHAT and CDR2 FQNNGV. The CDR3 DNA is TGTGCCAGCAGCCCGCTACGCCTAGCGGGAGTGTACGAGCAGTACTTC. This sequence encodes CASSPLRLAGVYEQYF.